Listed here is a single T cell receptor beta chain. Antigen: not known. Stated treatment: roughly 11-day PBMC culture with coronavirus spike peptide pools or control peptides (ViraFEST assay). Sequencing of DNA taken from cultured CD4+ T cells relied on the Oncomine TCR Beta short-read assay. TCRdb independently ran MiXCR on the PCR reads; one entry per CDR3 protein. The sample carries tens of thousands of distinct CDR3 sequences, 67% recorded once. Germline V gene data show CDR1 as MNHEY and CDR2 as SVGAGI. CDR3 length equals 14 residues. V shed 2 bases and J 1 base; nucleotides not matched to a gene: 2. The data stem from a study of vaccination and CD4 T cells after COVID-19. Study information: Investigators drew the post-COVID samples a median around 93 days after diagnosis, with a range of 35 to 161.

This sequence joins TRBV6-5 and TRBJ2-7; the match to TRBD1 covers 7 bases. This sequence originates from a human donor who received a COVID-19 vaccine. The material sequenced was CD4+ T cells from blood, cultured in vitro, taken after SARS-CoV-2 vaccination. CDR3 in DNA: TGTGCCAGCAGTTACACAGGGGAATCCTACGAGCAGTACTTC. Translated, it gives CASSYTGESYEQYF.